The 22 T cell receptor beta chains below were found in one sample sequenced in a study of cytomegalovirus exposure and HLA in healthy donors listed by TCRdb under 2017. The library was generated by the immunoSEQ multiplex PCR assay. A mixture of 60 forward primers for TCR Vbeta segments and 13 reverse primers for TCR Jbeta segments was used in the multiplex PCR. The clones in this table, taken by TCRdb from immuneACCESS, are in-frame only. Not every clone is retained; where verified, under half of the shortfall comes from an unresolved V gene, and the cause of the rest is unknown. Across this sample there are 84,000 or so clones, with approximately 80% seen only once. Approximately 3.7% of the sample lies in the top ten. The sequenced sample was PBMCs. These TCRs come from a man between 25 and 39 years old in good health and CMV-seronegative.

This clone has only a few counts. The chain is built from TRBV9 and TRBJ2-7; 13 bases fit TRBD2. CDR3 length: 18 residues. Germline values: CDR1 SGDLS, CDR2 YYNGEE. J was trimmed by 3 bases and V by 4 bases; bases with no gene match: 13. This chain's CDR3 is CASSPKRLAGGGYYEQYF. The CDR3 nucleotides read TGTGCCAGCAGCCCTAAACGACTAGCGGGGGGAGGTTACTACGAGCAGTACTTC.

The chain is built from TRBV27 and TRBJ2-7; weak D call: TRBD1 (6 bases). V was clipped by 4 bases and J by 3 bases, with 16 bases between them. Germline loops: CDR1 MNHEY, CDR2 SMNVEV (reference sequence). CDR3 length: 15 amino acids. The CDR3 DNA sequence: TGTGCCAGCAGTTCCATGGGGGCGACCCACTACGAGCAGTACTTC. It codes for CASSSMGATHYEQYF.

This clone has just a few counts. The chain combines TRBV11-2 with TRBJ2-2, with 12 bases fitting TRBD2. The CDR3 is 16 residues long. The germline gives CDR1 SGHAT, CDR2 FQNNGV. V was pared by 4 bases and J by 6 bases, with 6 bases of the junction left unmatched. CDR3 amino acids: CASSSLAGGPAGELFF. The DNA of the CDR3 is TGTGCCAGCAGCTCCCTAGCGGGAGGGCCGGCCGGGGAGCTGTTTTTT.

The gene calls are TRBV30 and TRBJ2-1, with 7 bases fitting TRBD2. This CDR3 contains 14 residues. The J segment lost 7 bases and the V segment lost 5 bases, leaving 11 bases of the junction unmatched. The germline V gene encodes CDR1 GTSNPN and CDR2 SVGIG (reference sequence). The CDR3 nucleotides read TGTGCCTGGGGCCCTTCGGGGGGAGGTAATGAGCAGTTCTTC. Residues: CAWGPSGGGNEQFF.

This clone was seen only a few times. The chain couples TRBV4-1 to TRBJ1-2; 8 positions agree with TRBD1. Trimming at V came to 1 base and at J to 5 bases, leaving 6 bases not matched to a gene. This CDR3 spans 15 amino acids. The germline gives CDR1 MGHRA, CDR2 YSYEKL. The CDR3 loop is CASSQAGQGGYGYTF. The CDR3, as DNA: TGCGCCAGCAGCCAAGCTGGACAGGGTGGGTATGGCTACACCTTC.

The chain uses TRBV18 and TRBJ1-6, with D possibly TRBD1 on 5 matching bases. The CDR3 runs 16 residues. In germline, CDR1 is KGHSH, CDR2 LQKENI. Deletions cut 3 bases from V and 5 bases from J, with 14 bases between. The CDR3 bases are TGTGCCAGCTCACCTTCTCCCGACAGACATAATTCACCCCTCCACTTT. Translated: CASSPSPDRHNSPLHF.

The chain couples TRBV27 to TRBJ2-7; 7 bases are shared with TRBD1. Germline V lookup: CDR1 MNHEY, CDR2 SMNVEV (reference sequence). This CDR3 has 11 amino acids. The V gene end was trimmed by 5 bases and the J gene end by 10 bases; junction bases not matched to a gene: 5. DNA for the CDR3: TGTGCCAGCAGTCAGGGACAGAGACAGTACTTC. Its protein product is CASSQGQRQYF.

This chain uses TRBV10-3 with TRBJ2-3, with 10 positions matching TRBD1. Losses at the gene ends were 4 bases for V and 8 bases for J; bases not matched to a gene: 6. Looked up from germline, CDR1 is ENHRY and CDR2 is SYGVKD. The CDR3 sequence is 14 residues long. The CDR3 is CAISGGTGDPTQYF. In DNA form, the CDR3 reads TGTGCCATCAGTGGTGGGACAGGGGACCCTACGCAGTATTTT.

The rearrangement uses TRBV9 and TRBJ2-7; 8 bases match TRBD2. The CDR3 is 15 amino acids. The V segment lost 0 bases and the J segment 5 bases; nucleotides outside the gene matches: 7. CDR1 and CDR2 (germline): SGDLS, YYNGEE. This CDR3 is CASSVEGTSYHEQYF. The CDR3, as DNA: TGTGCCAGCAGCGTAGAGGGGACTAGTTACCACGAGCAGTACTTC.

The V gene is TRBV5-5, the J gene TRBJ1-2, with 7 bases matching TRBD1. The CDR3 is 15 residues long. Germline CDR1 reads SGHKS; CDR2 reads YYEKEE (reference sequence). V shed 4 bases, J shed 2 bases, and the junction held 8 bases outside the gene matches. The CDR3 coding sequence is TGTGCCAGCAGCCTTACACCGGGACAGAACTATGGCTACACCTTC. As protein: CASSLTPGQNYGYTF.

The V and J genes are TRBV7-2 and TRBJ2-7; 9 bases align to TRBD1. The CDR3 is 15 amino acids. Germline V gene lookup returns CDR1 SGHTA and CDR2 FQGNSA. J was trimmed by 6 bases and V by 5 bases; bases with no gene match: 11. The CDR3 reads CASSPRTGVRVEQYF. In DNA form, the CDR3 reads TGTGCCAGCAGCCCGCGGACAGGGGTCAGGGTCGAGCAGTACTTC.

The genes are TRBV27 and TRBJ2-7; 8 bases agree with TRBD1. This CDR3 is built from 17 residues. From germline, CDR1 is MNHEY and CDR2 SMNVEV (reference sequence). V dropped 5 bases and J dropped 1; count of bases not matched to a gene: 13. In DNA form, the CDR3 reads TGTGCCAGCAGTCCGAACAACCTGGGACAGGAGTCCTACGAGCAGTACTTC. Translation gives CASSPNNLGQESYEQYF.

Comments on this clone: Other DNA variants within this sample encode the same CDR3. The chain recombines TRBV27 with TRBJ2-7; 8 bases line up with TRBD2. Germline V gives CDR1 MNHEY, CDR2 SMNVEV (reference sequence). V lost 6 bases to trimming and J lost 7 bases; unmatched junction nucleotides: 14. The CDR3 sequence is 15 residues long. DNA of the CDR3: TGTGCCAGCAGCCCACCTCGGCTAGCGGGCTTTGAGCAGTACTTC. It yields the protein CASSPPRLAGFEQYF.

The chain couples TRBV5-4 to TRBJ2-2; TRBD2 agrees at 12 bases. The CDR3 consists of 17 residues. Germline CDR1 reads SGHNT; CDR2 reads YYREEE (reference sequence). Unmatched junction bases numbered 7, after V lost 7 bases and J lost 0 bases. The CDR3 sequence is CASRPSGGAANTGELFF. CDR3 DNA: TGTGCCAGCCGCCCTAGCGGGGGGGCCGCGAACACCGGGGAGCTGTTTTTT.

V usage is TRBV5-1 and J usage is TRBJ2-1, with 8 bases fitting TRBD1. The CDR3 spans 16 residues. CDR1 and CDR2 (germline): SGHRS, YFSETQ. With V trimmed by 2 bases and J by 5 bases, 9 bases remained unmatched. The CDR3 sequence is CASSFSPGTGHNEQFF. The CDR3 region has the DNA TGCGCCAGCAGCTTTTCACCCGGGACAGGTCACAATGAGCAGTTCTTC.

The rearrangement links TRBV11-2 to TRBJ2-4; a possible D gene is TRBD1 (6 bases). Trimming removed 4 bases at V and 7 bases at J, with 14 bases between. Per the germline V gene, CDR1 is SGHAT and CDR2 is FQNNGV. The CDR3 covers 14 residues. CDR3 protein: CASSSGQPANIQYF. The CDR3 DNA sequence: TGTGCCAGCAGCTCAGGACAGCCCGCGAACATTCAGTACTTC.

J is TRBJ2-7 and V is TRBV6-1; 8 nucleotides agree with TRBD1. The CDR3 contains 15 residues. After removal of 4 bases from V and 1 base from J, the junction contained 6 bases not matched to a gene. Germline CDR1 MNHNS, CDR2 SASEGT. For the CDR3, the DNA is TGTGCCAGCAGTGGATTCGGACAGGGATCCTACGAGCAGTACTTC. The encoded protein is CASSGFGQGSYEQYF.

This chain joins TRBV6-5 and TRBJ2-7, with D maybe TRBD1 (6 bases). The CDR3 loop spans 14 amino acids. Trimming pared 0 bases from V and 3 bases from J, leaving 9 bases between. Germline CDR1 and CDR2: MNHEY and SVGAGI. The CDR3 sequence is CASSYSGQYYEQYF. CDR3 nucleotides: TGTGCCAGCAGTTACTCTGGACAGTACTACGAGCAGTACTTC.

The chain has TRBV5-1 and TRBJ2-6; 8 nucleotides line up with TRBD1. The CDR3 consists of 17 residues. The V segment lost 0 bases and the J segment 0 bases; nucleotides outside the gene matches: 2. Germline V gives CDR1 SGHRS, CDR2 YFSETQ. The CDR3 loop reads CASSLGTGSSGANVLTF. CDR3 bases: TGCGCCAGCAGCTTGGGGACAGGGTCCTCTGGGGCCAACGTCCTGACTTTC.

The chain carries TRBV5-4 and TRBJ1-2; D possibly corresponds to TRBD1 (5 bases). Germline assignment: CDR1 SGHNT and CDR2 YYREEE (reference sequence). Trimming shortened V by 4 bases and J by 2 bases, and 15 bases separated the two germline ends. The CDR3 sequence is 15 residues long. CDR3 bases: TGTGCCAGCAGCCTCACGGGGGGGGAAAACTATGGCTACACCTTC. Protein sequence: CASSLTGGENYGYTF.

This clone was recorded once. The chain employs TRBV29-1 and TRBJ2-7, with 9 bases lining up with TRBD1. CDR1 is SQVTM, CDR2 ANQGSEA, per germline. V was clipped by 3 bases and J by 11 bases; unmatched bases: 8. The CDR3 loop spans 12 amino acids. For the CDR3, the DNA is TGCAGCGTTGAGGGGGGACAGGGTAGGGAGTACTTC. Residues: CSVEGGQGREYF.

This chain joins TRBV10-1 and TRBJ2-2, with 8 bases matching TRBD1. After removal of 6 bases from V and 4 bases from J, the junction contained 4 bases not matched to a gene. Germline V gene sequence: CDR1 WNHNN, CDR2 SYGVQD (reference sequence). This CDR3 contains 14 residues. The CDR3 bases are TGCGCCAGCAGGGAGGACAGGGCCACCGGGGAGCTGTTTTTT. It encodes CASREDRATGELFF.